This T cell receptor (beta chain) came from a study of blood T cell repertoires in COVID-19. The data were produced by immunoSEQ multiplex PCR, yet TCRdb's version contains in-frame clones alone and is incomplete. Of approximately 440,000 clones listed, 87% are singletons. Trimming shortened V by 3 bases and J by 5 bases, and 13 bases separated the two germline ends. The CDR3 spans 14 residues. Germline CDR1 is SNHLY and CDR2 is FYNNEI. This TCR came from a woman aged 18-35 years who had recovered from COVID-19. Material for sequencing was PBMCs or T cells enriched from blood (not recorded which). The chain links TRBV2 to TRBJ2-5; D uncertain. The CDR3 region has the DNA TGTGCCAGCAGTGAGGGCGAGTTGGCGGAGACCCAGTACTTC. It codes for CASSEGELAETQYF.